The 30 T cell receptor beta chains below all came from one sample that was sequenced in a study of blood T cell repertoires in COVID-19. The protocol was immunoSEQ multiplex PCR, while the TCRdb copy is restricted to in-frame clones and leaves out a portion. The sample consists of under 250,000 clones, about 80% of them appearing once. Sequences were obtained from PBMCs or T cells enriched from blood (not recorded which). These receptors were taken from a man aged 55 to 70 who had recovered from COVID-19.

This chain links TRBV6-5 with TRBJ2-5; 10 bases agree with TRBD1. The V gene end was trimmed by 4 bases and the J gene end by 7 bases; junction bases not matched to a gene: 3. This CDR3 region has 13 residues. Germline V gene sequence: CDR1 MNHEY, CDR2 SVGAGI. As DNA, the CDR3 is TGTGCCAGCAGTTGGCGGGACAGGGGGACCCAGTACTTC. Translating it yields CASSWRDRGTQYF.

The chain is built from TRBV12-5 and TRBJ2-7, with D possibly being TRBD2 (6 bases). Germline CDR1 LGHNT, CDR2 FRNRAP. The CDR3 length is 13 residues. V was pared by 6 bases and J by 5 bases, with 14 bases between. This chain's CDR3 is CASGQSAGNEQYF. The CDR3 region has the DNA TGTGCTAGTGGCCAATCCGCGGGAAACGAGCAGTACTTC.

This chain uses TRBV6-2 or TRBV6-3 with TRBJ2-7; TRBD2 matches at 10 bases. This CDR3 has 15 residues. Germline V gives CDR1 MNHEY, CDR2 SVGEGT. V was pared by 2 bases and J by 2 bases, with 3 bases of the junction left unmatched. The CDR3 is CASSYPLAGAYEQYF. The CDR3 DNA follows: TGTGCCAGCAGTTACCCCCTAGCGGGGGCCTACGAGCAGTACTTC.

In DNA, the CDR3 is TGCGCCAGCAGCTTAGGGACAGGGGGACATTCACCCCTCCACTTT. Translated, it gives CASSLGTGGHSPLHF. V gene TRBV5-1 combines with J gene TRBJ1-6; TRBD1 agrees at 11 bases. With V trimmed by 2 bases and J by 8 bases, 3 bases remained unmatched. The CDR3 is made up of 15 amino acids. CDR1 and CDR2 from the germline V gene are SGHRS and YFSETQ. The full variable domain, rest sourced from reference TRBV5-1 and TRBJ1-6, is KAGVTQTPRYLIKTRGQQVTLSCSPISGHRSVSWYQQTPGQGLQFLFEYFSETQRNKGNFPGRFSGRQFSNSRSEMNVSTLELGDSALYLCASSLGTGGHSPLHFGNGTRLTVT.

This clone appeared once. The genes are TRBV27 and TRBJ2-7; possible D gene TRBD1, 6 bases. Trimming took 6 bases from V and 2 from J, leaving 17 bases between them. The CDR3 is 15 residues long. Germline V CDR1 and CDR2: MNHEY, SMNVEV (reference sequence). DNA of the CDR3: TGTGCCAGCAGCAAACTTACAGGGTTCGCCTACGAGCAGTACTTC. It is translated as CASSKLTGFAYEQYF.

V is TRBV12-3 or TRBV12-4 and J is TRBJ2-7; a possible D gene is TRBD2 (6 bases). The CDR3 runs to 13 residues. V dropped 4 bases and J dropped 4 bases, with 11 bases sitting between them. This CDR3 is CASSSAGTYEQYF. The CDR3, as DNA: TGTGCCAGCAGTTCAGCCGGGACTTACGAGCAGTACTTC.

This chain uses TRBV25-1 with TRBJ2-7; D may be TRBD1 (6 bases). V shed 5 bases and J shed 7 bases, with 15 bases lying between them. The CDR3 is made up of 13 amino acids. Germline lookup yields CDR1 MGHDK and CDR2 SYGVNS. The CDR3 region has the DNA TGTGCCAGCAGTCAGGGGTATTTGAGGGAGCAGTACTTC. As protein: CASSQGYLREQYF.

The chain is built from TRBV4-1 and TRBJ2-3; D unclear. This CDR3 comprises 15 residues. The ends were cut back, 0 bases at V and 5 bases at J, with 12 bases in the middle. Per germline, CDR1 MGHRA and CDR2 YSYEKL. The CDR3 DNA is TGCGCCAGCAGCCAAGATGAGAGCTTCGGAGATACGCAGTATTTT. Encoded protein: CASSQDESFGDTQYF.

The chain joins TRBV27 to TRBJ1-1; D not certain. The CDR3 contains 13 residues. Germline CDR1 MNHEY, CDR2 SMNVEV (reference sequence). V was cut by 5 bases and J by 4 bases, with 11 bases left in between. This CDR3 is CASSEGGRTEAFF. The CDR3 DNA follows: TGTGCCAGCAGTGAGGGAGGACGCACTGAAGCTTTCTTT.

The V and J genes are TRBV5-5 and TRBJ2-1, with unresolved D. The CDR3 has 14 residues. V dropped 1 base and J dropped 4 bases, with 9 bases sitting between them. The germline CDR1 and CDR2 sequences are SGHKS and YYEKEE (reference sequence). CDR3 protein: CASSLSAGYNEQFF. CDR3 DNA: TGTGCCAGCAGCTTGTCGGCAGGTTACAATGAGCAGTTCTTC.

The V call is TRBV7-2, the J call TRBJ1-1, with D perhaps matching TRBD1 (5 bases). CDR1 is SGHTA and CDR2 is FQGNSA in the germline V gene. The V and J ends lost 0 bases and 4 bases respectively, with 9 bases between them. This CDR3 is built from 14 residues. DNA for the CDR3: TGTGCCAGCAGCTTAGCGGAGGGGACCACTGAAGCTTTCTTT. Translating gives CASSLAEGTTEAFF.

The rearrangement uses TRBV11-2 and TRBJ2-7; 7 nucleotides match TRBD1. The CDR3 has 15 amino acids. V trimming: 8 bases; J trimming: 0 bases; junction bases outside the gene matches: 10. Germline V gene sequence: CDR1 SGHAT, CDR2 FQNNGV. DNA for the CDR3: TGTGCCAGCTCTGTCCGGACAGGTTACTCCTACGAGCAGTACTTC. Translation: CASSVRTGYSYEQYF.

J is TRBJ2-1 and V is TRBV2; D perhaps matches TRBD1 (6 bases). V was pared by 6 bases and J by 3 bases, with 12 bases between. The CDR3 is made up of 14 amino acids. CDR1 is SNHLY and CDR2 is FYNNEI in the germline V gene. CDR3 sequence: CASSVTGFYNEQFF. The CDR3 nucleotides are TGTGCCAGCAGCGTTACAGGGTTCTACAATGAGCAGTTCTTC.

The chain joins TRBV7-8 to TRBJ2-3; weak D call: TRBD2 (5 bases). The CDR3 runs 13 residues. V was pared by 4 bases and J by 4 bases, with 9 bases between. Looked up from germline, CDR1 is SGHVS and CDR2 is FQNEAQ. CDR3 sequence (DNA): TGTGCCAGCAGCTGGGGAGACGCAGATACGCAGTATTTT. As protein: CASSWGDADTQYF.

This clone was detected once. J is TRBJ1-2 and V is TRBV11-3; D remains unclear. The germline CDR1 and CDR2 sequences are SGHNT and YENEEA. CDR3 size: 15 residues. V dropped 3 bases and J dropped 3 bases, with 14 bases sitting between them. The DNA of the CDR3 is TGTGCCAGCAGCTTGCGCGCCTCTCTGGACTATGGCTACACCTTC. This codes for CASSLRASLDYGYTF.

This chain connects TRBV28 to TRBJ2-7; 9 bases line up with TRBD1. V was pared by 11 bases and J by 3 bases, with 11 bases of the junction left unmatched. CDR1 and CDR2 (germline): MDHEN, SYDVKM. The CDR3 totals 14 residues. CDR3 sequence: CAAPGRTGVYEQYF. In nucleotides, the CDR3 is TGTGCCGCGCCGGGGAGGACAGGGGTCTACGAGCAGTACTTC.

In DNA form, the CDR3 reads TGTGCCAGCAGCTTAGGGTTCGGGGACACTGAAGCTTTCTTT. Translated, it gives CASSLGFGDTEAFF. The V and J genes are TRBV11-2 and TRBJ1-1; no clear D. The V gene's germline CDR1 is SGHAT and CDR2 FQNNGV. This CDR3 has 14 amino acids. Trimming removed 1 base at V and 3 bases at J, with 9 bases between.

This clone was counted only a few times. The V gene is TRBV4-3, the J gene TRBJ1-1; D unresolved. Trimming took off 3 bases at V and 0 bases at J, with 14 bases between the two ends. This CDR3 contains 16 residues. Germline-derived CDR1 and CDR2 are LGHNA and YSLEER. The CDR3 loop is CASSQSLGEMNTEAFF. The DNA for the CDR3 is TGCGCCAGCAGCCAGAGCCTTGGGGAGATGAACACTGAAGCTTTCTTT.

This chain uses TRBV5-6 with TRBJ1-6, with D perhaps matching TRBD1 (6 bases). V lost 4 bases and J lost 5, with 19 bases in between. This CDR3 contains 17 residues. Germline V gene lookup returns CDR1 SGHDT and CDR2 YYEEEE. CDR3 region: CASSPRWGGLDNSPLHF. In DNA, the CDR3 is TGTGCCAGCAGCCCTAGATGGGGGGGGCTGGATAATTCACCCCTCCACTTT. The entire variable domain, with the rest obtained from reference TRBV5-6 and TRBJ1-6, is as follows: DAGVTQSPTHLIKTRGQQVTLRCSPKSGHDTVSWYQQALGQGPQFIFQYYEEEERQRGNFPDRFSGHQFPNYSSELNVNALLLGDSALYLCASSPRWGGLDNSPLHFGNGTRLTVT.

V and J are TRBV18 and TRBJ2-7, with TRBD2 identical over 11 bases. Germline CDR1 and CDR2: KGHSH and LQKENI. The CDR3 loop spans 16 amino acids. The V and J ends lost 3 bases and 3 bases, in that order; junction bases with no gene match: 7. CDR3 DNA sequence: TGTGCCAGCTCACCTCTCCTAGCGGGGGGAGACTACGAGCAGTACTTC. Its protein product is CASSPLLAGGDYEQYF.

A few counts support this clone. V and J are TRBV19 and TRBJ1-1, with 9 bases lining up with TRBD1. Germline lookup yields CDR1 LNHDA and CDR2 SQIVND (reference sequence). V lost 5 bases and J lost 6; bases outside the gene matches: 16. CDR3 length equals 17 residues. The CDR3 nucleotides read TGTGCCAGTAGTGGGGGACAGGGAAGGTTTGTGTTGCCTGAAGCTTTCTTT. Residues: CASSGGQGRFVLPEAFF.

This chain joins TRBV4-3 and TRBJ1-2, with D tentatively TRBD1 (5 bases). Germline V gene lookup returns CDR1 LGHNA and CDR2 YSLEER. Trimming cost V 0 bases and J 3 bases, with 8 bases left between them. The CDR3 is 14 amino acids. The CDR3 DNA reads TGCGCCAGCAGCCAAGATTTGGGGCACTATGGCTACACCTTC. Protein: CASSQDLGHYGYTF.

This clone came up once. This chain joins TRBV19 and TRBJ1-5; 9 bases align to TRBD1. The germline V gene encodes CDR1 LNHDA and CDR2 SQIVND (reference sequence). The V gene end was trimmed by 7 bases and the J gene end by 1 base; junction bases not matched to a gene: 5. The CDR3 totals 15 residues. For the CDR3, the DNA is TGTGCCAGTATTAATACAGGGGGCAGCAATCAGCCCCAGCATTTT. Amino acid sequence: CASINTGGSNQPQHF.

The CDR3 coding sequence is TGTGCCAGCAGTTACTCGCTAGGGGGCAGGCAGCCCCAGCATTTT. Amino acid sequence: CASSYSLGGRQPQHF. The chain is built from TRBV6-2 or TRBV6-3 and TRBJ1-5, with 7 positions matching TRBD1. The germline gives CDR1 MNHEY, CDR2 SVGEGT. This CDR3 has 15 amino acids. The trim removed 0 bases at V and 7 bases at J, leaving 6 bases unmatched.

This clone is a singleton in its sample. The rearrangement links TRBV4-1 to TRBJ2-1; the match to TRBD2 covers 8 bases. The CDR3 contains 15 residues. V shed 2 bases and J 8 bases; nucleotides not matched to a gene: 8. From germline, CDR1 is MGHRA and CDR2 YSYEKL. The CDR3: CASSQLGRGEDEQFF. The CDR3 region has the DNA TGCGCCAGCAGCCAATTAGGGCGGGGGGAGGATGAGCAGTTCTTC.

As DNA, the CDR3 is TGTGCCTGGAGTGGCCCCGTGAGGAAAGCTTTCTTT. The encoded protein is CAWSGPVRKAFF. The chain employs TRBV30 and TRBJ1-1; D gene ambiguous. Germline lookup yields CDR1 GTSNPN and CDR2 SVGIG (reference sequence). CDR3 length: 12 residues. The ends were cut back, 1 base at V and 9 bases at J, with 12 bases in the middle.

The V and J genes are TRBV19 and TRBJ1-3, with 7 bases aligning to TRBD1. The junction had 6 bases not matched to a gene; V was cut back by 7 bases and J by 0 bases. Germline V gives CDR1 LNHDA, CDR2 SQIVND (reference sequence). This CDR3 spans 15 amino acids. CDR3 nucleotide sequence: TGTGCCAGTACGCAGGGGGGCAACTCTGGAAACACCATATATTTT. Encoded protein: CASTQGGNSGNTIYF.

Only one count was recorded for this clone. V is TRBV2 and J is TRBJ1-2, with D perhaps matching TRBD1 (5 bases). Trimming shortened V by 6 bases and J by 8 bases, and 13 bases separated the two germline ends. The V gene's germline CDR1 is SNHLY and CDR2 FYNNEI. CDR3 length: 12 residues. The CDR3 loop is CASSNQGGGYTF. CDR3 nucleotide sequence: TGTGCCAGCAGCAATCAGGGAGGAGGCTACACCTTC.

This clone was detected a few times. CDR3 bases: TGTGCCAGCAGCCGAGGGGGGGGCACGAACACTGAAGCTTTCTTT. This gives the protein CASSRGGGTNTEAFF. The chain recombines TRBV11-2 with TRBJ1-1; a possible D gene is TRBD1 (6 bases). V lost 5 bases and J lost 1, with 14 bases in between. Germline V CDR1 and CDR2: SGHAT, FQNNGV. The CDR3 totals 15 residues.

This chain joins TRBV19 and TRBJ1-2; D gene ambiguous. Germline CDR1 is LNHDA and CDR2 is SQIVND (reference sequence). V was trimmed by 2 bases and J by 4 bases, leaving 14 bases between them. This CDR3 region has 15 residues. The CDR3 nucleotides are TGTGCCAGTAGTATACAAAAGGACGGACTCTATGGCTACACCTTC. Translation: CASSIQKDGLYGYTF.